One and the same sample provided the 27 T cell receptor beta chains below, sequenced in a study of blood T cell repertoires in COVID-19. Profiling relied on immunoSEQ multiplex PCR, and the TCRdb table lists in-frame clones only, not all of them. The sample carries about 420,000 clones, roughly 89% recorded once. Sequencing was carried out using peripheral blood. Every receptor here comes from a man between 18 and 29 years old with COVID-19, enrolled during active disease.

This CDR3 is CASSQAPGVTGGTEAFF. CDR3 nucleotide sequence: TGTGCCAGCAGCCAAGCTCCAGGGGTGACCGGAGGTACTGAAGCTTTCTTT. The chain carries TRBV4-2 and TRBJ1-1; D may be TRBD1 (6 bases). The CDR3 runs 17 residues. Trimming took off 1 base at V and 5 bases at J, with 20 bases between the two ends. CDR1 is LGHNA, CDR2 YNFKEQ, per germline.

The rearrangement uses TRBV7-2 and TRBJ2-3; a weak D match, TRBD1 (5 bases). V gave up 1 base and J gave up 4 bases, with 9 bases separating them. The CDR3 totals 14 residues. The V gene's germline CDR1 is SGHTA and CDR2 FQGNSA. The DNA for the CDR3 is TGTGCCAGCAGCTTAGGGGGCACCTCAGATACGCAGTATTTT. This gives the protein CASSLGGTSDTQYF.

The chain combines TRBV13 with TRBJ1-2; TRBD1 agrees at 11 bases. J lost 4 bases, V lost 2 bases, and 6 bases had no gene match. The CDR3 runs 16 residues. Germline loops: CDR1 PRHDT, CDR2 FYEKMQ (reference sequence). The CDR3 here is CASSLSGTGGRYGYTF. CDR3 coding DNA: TGTGCCAGCAGCTTATCCGGGACAGGGGGTCGCTATGGCTACACCTTC.

The chain uses TRBV2 and TRBJ1-4, with D maybe TRBD1 (5 bases). Trimming left V 6 bases short and J 8 bases short, with 19 bases between. This CDR3 region has 15 residues. The germline CDR1 and CDR2 sequences are SNHLY and FYNNEI. The CDR3 DNA reads as TGTGCCAGCAGCTCAGGGTCGGGCGGAAGAGAAAAACTGTTTTTT. Translated, it gives CASSSGSGGREKLFF.

The rearrangement uses TRBV25-1 and TRBJ1-5; a weak D match, TRBD1 (6 bases). Germline V gene lookup returns CDR1 MGHDK and CDR2 SYGVNS. The CDR3 is 15 residues long. Trimming took 2 bases from V and 5 from J, leaving 13 bases between them. CDR3 sequence: CASSETGRAHQPQHF. The DNA for the CDR3 is TGTGCCAGCAGTGAAACAGGGCGGGCCCATCAGCCCCAGCATTTT.

Note on this clone: The sample carries other DNA sequences with the same CDR3. This chain joins TRBV6-5 and TRBJ1-2; D gene unclear. V gave up 0 bases and J gave up 5 bases, with 7 bases separating them. From germline, CDR1 is MNHEY and CDR2 SVGAGI. The CDR3 runs to 13 residues. CDR3 in amino acids: CASSYSGGYGYTF. CDR3 sequence (DNA): TGTGCCAGCAGTTACTCCGGCGGTTATGGCTACACCTTC.

The CDR3 nucleotides read TGTGCCTGGAGTGGCGGGGGATTTTCCACAGATACGCAGTATTTT. Protein sequence: CAWSGGGFSTDTQYF. This chain connects TRBV30 to TRBJ2-3; 7 nucleotides align to TRBD2. J lost 2 bases, V lost 1 base, and 6 bases had no gene match. The germline CDR1 and CDR2 sequences are GTSNPN and SVGIG (reference sequence). This CDR3 is built from 15 residues.

This chain links TRBV21-1 with TRBJ1-1; the tabulated D call, TRBD1, remains unverified against the DNA. TRBV21-1 counts as a pseudogene. The CDR3 has 17 residues. CDR3 bases: TGTGCCAGGGGATACGTCCCCCCGGGACAGGGGGCAACTGAAGCTTTCTTT. Encoded protein: CARGYVPPGQGATEAFF.

The chain uses TRBV11-3 and TRBJ2-1; D is perhaps TRBD1 (6 bases). Germline V gene sequence: CDR1 SGHNT, CDR2 YENEEA. The V end was cut by 1 base, the J end by 8 bases, with 9 bases between. The CDR3 has 13 amino acids. In nucleotides, the CDR3 is TGTGCCAGCAGCTTAGGGGGGCCTTATGAGCAGTTCTTC. Protein sequence: CASSLGGPYEQFF.

The gene calls are TRBV5-1 and TRBJ2-2; TRBD2 aligns across 8 bases. The ends lost 4 bases at V and 3 bases at J; junction bases unmatched: 11. The CDR3 totals 17 residues. Germline values: CDR1 SGHRS, CDR2 YFSETQ. CDR3 sequence (DNA): TGCGCCAGCAGCCTATTAGCGGGAAGGGGGTACACCGGGGAGCTGTTTTTT. This encodes CASSLLAGRGYTGELFF.

V usage is TRBV7-8 and J usage is TRBJ2-1; TRBD2 agrees at 9 bases. Germline lookup yields CDR1 SGHVS and CDR2 FQNEAQ. This CDR3 has 15 amino acids. With V trimmed by 4 bases and J by 4 bases, 5 bases remained unmatched. Here the CDR3 DNA reads TGTGCCAGCAGCTACGGGACTAGCTTGTACAATGAGCAGTTCTTC. Protein: CASSYGTSLYNEQFF.

The CDR3 sequence: CASSKGPQRGGHGEQFF. The CDR3 coding sequence is TGTGCCAGCAGCAAGGGTCCTCAGCGGGGGGGCCATGGTGAGCAGTTCTTC. This chain joins TRBV21-1 and TRBJ2-1; TRBD2 is taken as the D call from the table, unchecked against the DNA. TRBV21-1 is an annotated pseudogene. The CDR3 consists of 17 residues.

The chain uses TRBV12-5 and TRBJ1-5; D is uncertain. Germline lookup yields CDR1 LGHNT and CDR2 FRNRAP. This CDR3 region has 16 residues. The V gene lost 1 base and the J gene lost 0 bases, with 10 bases spanning the gap. CDR3 bases: TGTGCTAGTGGTTTGGGGTACCGGGATAGCAATCAGCCCCAGCATTTT. It specifies CASGLGYRDSNQPQHF.

The chain recombines TRBV19 with TRBJ1-1, with a tentative D call TRBD1 (6 bases). CDR3 length: 13 residues. CDR1 LNHDA and CDR2 SQIVND come from the germline V gene (reference sequence). Between the trimmed V and J ends, which lost 3 bases and 5 bases, there was a span of 10 bases. CDR3: CASSIAQGTEAFF. The CDR3 bases are TGTGCCAGTAGTATTGCCCAGGGGACTGAAGCTTTCTTT.

The rearrangement links TRBV6-2 or TRBV6-3 to TRBJ2-2; 8 positions agree with TRBD1. This CDR3 spans 15 amino acids. Germline V gene sequence: CDR1 MNHEY, CDR2 SVGEGT. V lost 5 bases, J lost 8 bases, and 10 bases stayed unmatched. The CDR3 nucleotides are TGTGCCAGCAGTCCGTTCGCAGGGGGCATGGGGGAGCTGTTTTTT. Encoded protein: CASSPFAGGMGELFF.

The chain uses TRBV19 and TRBJ1-3, with a weak D call TRBD1 (5 bases). Germline values: CDR1 LNHDA, CDR2 SQIVND (reference sequence). The CDR3 contains 14 residues. Trimming removed 8 bases from V and 2 bases from J, with 13 bases in between. The CDR3 nucleotides read TGTGCCAGTGGACCGTGGGGGGCTGGAAACACCATATATTTT. Its translation: CASGPWGAGNTIYF. Full variable domain (remainder filled in from reference TRBV19 and TRBJ1-3): DGGITQSPKYLFRKEGQNVTLSCEQNLNHDAMYWYRQDPGQGLRLIYYSQIVNDFQKGDIAEGYSVSREKKESFPLTVTSAQKNPTAFYLCASGPWGAGNTIYFGEGSWLTVV.

The gene calls are TRBV30 and TRBJ2-7, with D possibly TRBD1 on 6 matching bases. Trimming pared 4 bases from V and 0 bases from J, leaving 16 bases between. Germline values: CDR1 GTSNPN, CDR2 SVGIG (reference sequence). The CDR3 sequence is 15 residues long. The CDR3 spells CAWNNRVPFSYEQYF. The CDR3 DNA follows: TGTGCCTGGAATAACAGGGTCCCATTCTCCTACGAGCAGTACTTC. Based on the CDR3 plus reference TRBV30 and TRBJ2-7, the full variable domain is SQTIHQWPATLVQPVGSPLSLECTVEGTSNPNLYWYRQAAGRGLQLLFYSVGIGQISSEVPQNLSASRPQDRQFILSSKKLLLSDSGFYLCAWNNRVPFSYEQYFGPGTRLTVT.

V and J are TRBV19 and TRBJ2-3; possibly TRBD2 for D (5 bases). CDR3 length equals 16 residues. V was pared by 5 bases and J by 1 base, with 16 bases between. Germline V gene data show CDR1 as LNHDA and CDR2 as SQIVND (reference sequence). The CDR3 DNA follows: TGTGCCAGTAGTTCCGGACTGCTCAGAGGCACAGATACGCAGTATTTT. It codes for CASSSGLLRGTDTQYF.

The table lists this clone with a count of one. V and J are TRBV2 and TRBJ1-6, with 8 bases aligning to TRBD1. J was trimmed by 5 bases and V by 7 bases; bases with no gene match: 4. The CDR3 is made up of 14 amino acids. Looked up from germline, CDR1 is SNHLY and CDR2 is FYNNEI. Written as DNA, the CDR3 is TGTGCCAGCAACCCGGGACAGGATAATTCACCCCTCCACTTT. Protein sequence: CASNPGQDNSPLHF.

This clone was counted a single time. The rearrangement uses TRBV3-1 (or the pseudogene TRBV3-2) and TRBJ2-2; 11 bases agree with TRBD2. The CDR3 consists of 16 residues. The germline CDR1 and CDR2 sequences are LGHDT and YNNKEL (reference sequence). Trimming at V came to 6 bases and at J to 5 bases, leaving 8 bases not matched to a gene. Here the CDR3 reads CASRPLLAGETGELFF. The CDR3 region has the DNA TGTGCCAGCAGACCCCTACTAGCGGGGGAAACCGGGGAGCTGTTTTTT.

The chain employs TRBV3-1 (or the pseudogene TRBV3-2) and TRBJ1-6; D remains ambiguous. The CDR3 length is 16 residues. Trimming cost V 6 bases and J 0 bases, with 12 bases left between them. The germline V gene has CDR1 LGHDT and CDR2 YNNKEL (reference sequence). The CDR3 DNA reads TGTGCCAGCAGTTTTTTTCGCAGCTCCTATAATTCACCCCTCCACTTT. Protein sequence: CASSFFRSSYNSPLHF.

This rearrangement joins TRBV15 to TRBJ2-5, with a possible D match to TRBD1 (5 bases). Deletions cut 0 bases from V and 6 bases from J, with 14 bases between. The CDR3 is made up of 15 amino acids. Germline-derived CDR1 and CDR2 are LNHNV and YYDKDF (reference sequence). In DNA form, the CDR3 reads TGTGCCACCAGCAGAGATCCAGGGCTCAAGAAGACCCAGTACTTC. This encodes CATSRDPGLKKTQYF.

The genes are TRBV12-3 or TRBV12-4 and TRBJ2-1, with 9 bases that match TRBD1. V lost 7 bases to trimming and J lost 6 bases; unmatched junction nucleotides: 4. CDR3 length equals 13 residues. CDR3 sequence: CASTLDRGNEQFF. CDR3 nucleotide sequence: TGTGCCAGCACCCTGGACAGGGGCAATGAGCAGTTCTTC.

The chain uses TRBV10-1 and TRBJ1-3; 10 bases line up with TRBD1. The CDR3 sequence is 15 residues long. Trimming took 8 bases from V and 8 from J; bases not matched to a gene: 12. The germline V gene encodes CDR1 WNHNN and CDR2 SYGVQD (reference sequence). CDR3 in amino acids: CASLPVTGGIDTIYF. The DNA of the CDR3 is TGCGCCAGCCTTCCAGTGACAGGGGGCATTGACACCATATATTTT.

The chain uses TRBV6-1 and TRBJ2-7; 13 bases agree with TRBD2. Germline V gives CDR1 MNHNS, CDR2 SASEGT. Germline trimming cut 2 bases from V and 4 bases from J; bases unmatched to any gene: 5. The CDR3 has 16 amino acids. Written as DNA, the CDR3 is TGTGCCAGCAGTGAAATATGGACTAGCGGGAGTTACGAGCAGTACTTC. Its protein is CASSEIWTSGSYEQYF.

The chain joins TRBV5-5 to TRBJ1-3, with D possibly being TRBD1 (5 bases). Germline CDR1 SGHKS, CDR2 YYEKEE (reference sequence). The CDR3 consists of 14 residues. Trimming took 3 bases from V and 7 from J, leaving 14 bases between them. This CDR3 reads CASSSITRVNTIYF. The CDR3 region has the DNA TGTGCCAGCAGCTCAATTACCAGGGTGAACACCATATATTTT.

The V and J genes are TRBV25-1 and TRBJ2-5; no firm D call. Germline CDR1 and CDR2: MGHDK and SYGVNS. The CDR3 sequence is 11 residues long. Trimming left V 1 base short and J 7 bases short, with 4 bases between. The CDR3 here is CASSELRTQYF. The CDR3 DNA follows: TGTGCCAGCAGTGAATTGAGGACCCAGTACTTC.